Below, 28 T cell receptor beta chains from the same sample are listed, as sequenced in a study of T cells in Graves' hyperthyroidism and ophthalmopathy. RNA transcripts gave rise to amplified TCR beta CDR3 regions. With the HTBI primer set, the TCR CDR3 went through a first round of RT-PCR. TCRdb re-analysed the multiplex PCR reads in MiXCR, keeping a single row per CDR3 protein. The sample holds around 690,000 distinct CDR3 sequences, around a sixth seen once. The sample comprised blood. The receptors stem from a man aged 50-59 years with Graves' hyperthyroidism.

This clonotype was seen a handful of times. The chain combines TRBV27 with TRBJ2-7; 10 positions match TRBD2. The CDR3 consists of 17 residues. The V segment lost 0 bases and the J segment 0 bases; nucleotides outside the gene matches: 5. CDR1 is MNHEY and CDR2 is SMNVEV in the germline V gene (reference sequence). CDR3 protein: CASSLSVAGGRSYEQYF. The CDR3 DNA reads TGTGCCAGCAGTTTATCCGTAGCGGGAGGCCGCTCCTACGAGCAGTACTTC.

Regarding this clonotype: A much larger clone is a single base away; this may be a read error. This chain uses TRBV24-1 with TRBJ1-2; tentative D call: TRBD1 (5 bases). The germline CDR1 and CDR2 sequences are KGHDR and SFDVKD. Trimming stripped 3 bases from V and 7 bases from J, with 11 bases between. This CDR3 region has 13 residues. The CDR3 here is CATSDGDFSGYTF. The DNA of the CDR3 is TGTGCCACCAGTGATGGGGACTTCTCTGGCTACACCTTC.

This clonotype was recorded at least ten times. CDR3 loop: CASSLLQGYTPLHF. The CDR3, as DNA: TGTGCCAGCAGTTTACTACAGGGTTATACACCCCTCCACTTT. The chain couples TRBV27 to TRBJ1-6; possibly TRBD1 for D (6 bases). Trimming took off 2 bases at V and 11 bases at J, with 13 bases between the two ends. Per germline, CDR1 MNHEY and CDR2 SMNVEV (reference sequence). CDR3 length: 14 residues.

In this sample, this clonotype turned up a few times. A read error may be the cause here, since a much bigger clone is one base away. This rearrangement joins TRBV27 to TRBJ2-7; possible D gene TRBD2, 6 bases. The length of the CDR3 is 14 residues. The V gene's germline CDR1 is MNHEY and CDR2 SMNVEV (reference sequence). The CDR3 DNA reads TGTGCCAGCAGTTTCGGGCGGGGTACCTACAAGCAGTACTTC. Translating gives CASSFGRGTYKQYF.

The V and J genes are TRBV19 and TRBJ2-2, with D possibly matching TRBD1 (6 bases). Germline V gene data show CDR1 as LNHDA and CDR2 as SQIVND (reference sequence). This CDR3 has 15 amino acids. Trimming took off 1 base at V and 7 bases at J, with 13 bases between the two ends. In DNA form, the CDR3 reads TGTGCCAGTAGTATAGCACAGGGATTCGGCGGGGAGCTGTTTTTT. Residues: CASSIAQGFGGELFF.

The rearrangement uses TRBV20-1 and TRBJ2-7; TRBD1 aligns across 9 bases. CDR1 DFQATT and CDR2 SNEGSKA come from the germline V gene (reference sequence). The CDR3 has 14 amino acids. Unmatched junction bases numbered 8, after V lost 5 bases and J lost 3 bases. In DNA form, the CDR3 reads TGCAGTGCTCCCCACCCGGGACAGGGCTACGAGCAGTACTTC. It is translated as CSAPHPGQGYEQYF.

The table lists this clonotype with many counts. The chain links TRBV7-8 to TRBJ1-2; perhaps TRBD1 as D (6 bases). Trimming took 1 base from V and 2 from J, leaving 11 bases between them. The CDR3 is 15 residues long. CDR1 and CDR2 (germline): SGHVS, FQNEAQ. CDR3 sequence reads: CASSLGTASNYGYTF. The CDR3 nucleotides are TGTGCCAGCAGCTTAGGGACAGCCTCAAACTATGGCTACACCTTC.

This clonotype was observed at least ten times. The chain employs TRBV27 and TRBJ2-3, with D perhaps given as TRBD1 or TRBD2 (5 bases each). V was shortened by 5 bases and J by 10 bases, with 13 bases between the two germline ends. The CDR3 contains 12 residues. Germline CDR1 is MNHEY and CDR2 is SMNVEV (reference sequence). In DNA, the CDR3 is TGTGCCAGCAGTACCGGGACCGTTTCGCAGTATTTT. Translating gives CASSTGTVSQYF.

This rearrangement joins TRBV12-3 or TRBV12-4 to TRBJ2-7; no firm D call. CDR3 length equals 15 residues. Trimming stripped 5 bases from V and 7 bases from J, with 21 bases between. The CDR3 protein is CASSNARLLRREQYF. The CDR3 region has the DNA TGTGCCAGCAGTAATGCCAGATTGCTACGTCGAGAGCAGTACTTC.

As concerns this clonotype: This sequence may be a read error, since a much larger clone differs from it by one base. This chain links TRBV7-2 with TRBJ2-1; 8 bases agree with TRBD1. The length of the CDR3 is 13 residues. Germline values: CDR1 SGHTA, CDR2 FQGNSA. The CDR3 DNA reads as TGTGCCAGCAGCTTAGGGACAGGGAATGAGGAGTTCTTC. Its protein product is CASSLGTGNEEFF.

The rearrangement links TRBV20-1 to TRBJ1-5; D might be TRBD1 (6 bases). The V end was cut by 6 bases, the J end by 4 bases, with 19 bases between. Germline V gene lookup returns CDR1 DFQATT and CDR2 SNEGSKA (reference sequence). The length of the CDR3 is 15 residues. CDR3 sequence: CSAPIRGGRNQPQHF. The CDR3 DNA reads TGCAGTGCCCCCATAAGGGGGGGCAGGAATCAGCCCCAGCATTTT.

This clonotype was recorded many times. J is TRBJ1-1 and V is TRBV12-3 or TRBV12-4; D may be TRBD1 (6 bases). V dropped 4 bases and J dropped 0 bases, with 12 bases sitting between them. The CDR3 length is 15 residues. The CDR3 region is CASSYRVSMNTEAFF. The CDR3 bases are TGTGCCAGCAGTTACAGGGTTAGCATGAACACTGAAGCTTTCTTT.

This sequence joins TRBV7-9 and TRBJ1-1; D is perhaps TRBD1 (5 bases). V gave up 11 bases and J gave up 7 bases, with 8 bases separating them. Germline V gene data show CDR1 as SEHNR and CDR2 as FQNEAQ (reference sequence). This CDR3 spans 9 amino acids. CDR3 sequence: CAVQGEAFF. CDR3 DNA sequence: TGTGCCGTCCAGGGTGAAGCTTTCTTT.

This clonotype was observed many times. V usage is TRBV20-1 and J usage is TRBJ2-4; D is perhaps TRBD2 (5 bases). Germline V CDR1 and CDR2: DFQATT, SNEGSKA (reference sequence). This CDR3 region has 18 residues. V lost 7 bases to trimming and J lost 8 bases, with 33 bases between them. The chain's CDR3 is CSVSRSLNPPPVGDIQYF. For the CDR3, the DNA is TGCAGTGTTTCCCGATCGCTCAATCCCCCTCCGGTCGGGGACATTCAGTACTTC.

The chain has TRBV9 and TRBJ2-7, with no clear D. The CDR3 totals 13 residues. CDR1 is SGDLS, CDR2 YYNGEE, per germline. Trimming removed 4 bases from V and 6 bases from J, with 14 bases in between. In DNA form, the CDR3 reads TGTGCCAGCAGCCCCCTAGAAAGGCCCGAGCAGTACTTC. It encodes CASSPLERPEQYF.

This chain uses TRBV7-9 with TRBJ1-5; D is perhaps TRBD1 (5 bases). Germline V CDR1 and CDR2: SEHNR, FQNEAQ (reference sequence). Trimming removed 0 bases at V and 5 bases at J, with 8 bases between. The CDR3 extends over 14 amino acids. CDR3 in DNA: TGTGCCAGCAGCTTAGCCCAGGGCGATCAGCCCCAGCATTTT. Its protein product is CASSLAQGDQPQHF.

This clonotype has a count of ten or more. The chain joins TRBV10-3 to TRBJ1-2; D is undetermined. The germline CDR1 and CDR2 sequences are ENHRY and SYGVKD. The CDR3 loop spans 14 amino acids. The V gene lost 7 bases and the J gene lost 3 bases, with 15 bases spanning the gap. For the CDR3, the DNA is TGTGCCATCAAGGAGGCCCTCCTGGACTATGGCTACACCTTC. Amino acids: CAIKEALLDYGYTF.

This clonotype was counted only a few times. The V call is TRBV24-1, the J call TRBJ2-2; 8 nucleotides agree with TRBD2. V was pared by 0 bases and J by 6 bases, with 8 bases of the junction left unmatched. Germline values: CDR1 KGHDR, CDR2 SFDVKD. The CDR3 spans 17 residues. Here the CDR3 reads CATSDLWVAGRPGELFF. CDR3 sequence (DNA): TGTGCCACCAGTGATTTGTGGGTAGCGGGACGTCCCGGGGAGCTGTTTTTT.

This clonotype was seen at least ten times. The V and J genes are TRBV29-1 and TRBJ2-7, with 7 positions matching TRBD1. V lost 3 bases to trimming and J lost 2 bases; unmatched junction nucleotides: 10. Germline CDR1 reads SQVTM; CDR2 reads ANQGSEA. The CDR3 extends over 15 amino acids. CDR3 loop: CSVEDHRDSAYEQYF. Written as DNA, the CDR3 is TGCAGCGTTGAGGATCACCGGGACAGCGCCTACGAGCAGTACTTC.

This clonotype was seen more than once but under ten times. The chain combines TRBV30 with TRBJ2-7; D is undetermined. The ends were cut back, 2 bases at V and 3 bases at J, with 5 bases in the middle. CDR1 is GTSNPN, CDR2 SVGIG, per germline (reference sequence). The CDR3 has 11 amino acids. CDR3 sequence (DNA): TGTGCCTGGAGTCAGTTCTACGAGCAGTACTTC. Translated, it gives CAWSQFYEQYF.

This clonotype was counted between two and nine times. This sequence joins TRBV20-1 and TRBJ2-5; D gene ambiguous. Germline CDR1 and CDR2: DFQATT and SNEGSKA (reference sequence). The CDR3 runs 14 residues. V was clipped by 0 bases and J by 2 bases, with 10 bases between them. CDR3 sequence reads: CSARDFLLQETQYF. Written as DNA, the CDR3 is TGCAGTGCTAGAGATTTTTTGCTACAAGAGACCCAGTACTTC.

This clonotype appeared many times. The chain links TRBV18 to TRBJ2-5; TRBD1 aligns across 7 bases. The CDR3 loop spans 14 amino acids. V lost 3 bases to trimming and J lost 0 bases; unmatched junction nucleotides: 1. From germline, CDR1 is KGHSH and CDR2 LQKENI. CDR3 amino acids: CASSPGQYQETQYF. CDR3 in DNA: TGTGCCAGCTCACCGGGACAGTACCAAGAGACCCAGTACTTC.

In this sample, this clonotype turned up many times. CDR3 sequence: CASSLAWKTENTEAFF. The CDR3, as DNA: TGTGCCAGCAGCTTAGCGTGGAAGACTGAAAACACTGAAGCTTTCTTT. This chain connects TRBV11-2 to TRBJ1-1; D is unresolved. Trimming stripped 1 base from V and 2 bases from J, with 14 bases between. Germline V lookup: CDR1 SGHAT, CDR2 FQNNGV. The CDR3 sequence is 16 residues long. Based on the CDR3 plus reference TRBV11-2 and TRBJ1-1, the full variable domain is EAGVAQSPRYKIIEKRQSVAFWCNPISGHATLYWYQQILGQGPKLLIQFQNNGVVDDSQLPKDRFSAERLKGVDSTLKIQPAKLEDSAVYLCASSLAWKTENTEAFFGQGTRLTVV.

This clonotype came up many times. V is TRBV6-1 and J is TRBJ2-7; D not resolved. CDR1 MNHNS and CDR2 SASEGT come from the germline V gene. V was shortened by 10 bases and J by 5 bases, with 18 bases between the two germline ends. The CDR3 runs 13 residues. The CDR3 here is CATIRNGANEQYF. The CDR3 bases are TGTGCCACCATTAGAAATGGTGCGAACGAGCAGTACTTC.

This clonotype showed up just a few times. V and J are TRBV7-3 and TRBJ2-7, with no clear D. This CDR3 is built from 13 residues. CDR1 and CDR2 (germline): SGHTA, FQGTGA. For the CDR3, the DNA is TGTGCTAGTTCGGAAGGGTTATCTTCCGAGCAGTACTTC. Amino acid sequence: CASSEGLSSEQYF.

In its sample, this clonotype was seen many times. DNA for the CDR3: TGTGCCAGCAGCTTAGCTGGGATGGGGACCCAGTACTTC. As protein: CASSLAGMGTQYF. The chain recombines TRBV11-2 with TRBJ2-5; no clear D gene. Trimming removed 1 base at V and 7 bases at J, with 10 bases between. Germline V gene data show CDR1 as SGHAT and CDR2 as FQNNGV. The CDR3 runs 13 residues.

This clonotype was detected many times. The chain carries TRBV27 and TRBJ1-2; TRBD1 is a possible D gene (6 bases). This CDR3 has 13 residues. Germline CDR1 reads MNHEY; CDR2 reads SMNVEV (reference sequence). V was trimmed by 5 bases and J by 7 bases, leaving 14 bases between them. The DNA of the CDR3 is TGTGCCAGCAGTGTTCACAGGGCGGGTGGCTACACCTTC. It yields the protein CASSVHRAGGYTF.

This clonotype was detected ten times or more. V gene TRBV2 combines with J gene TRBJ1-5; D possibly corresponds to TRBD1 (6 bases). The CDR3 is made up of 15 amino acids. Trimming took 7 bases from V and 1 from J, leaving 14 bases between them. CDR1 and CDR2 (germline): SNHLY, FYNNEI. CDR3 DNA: TGTGCCAGCACCTTTAGGGGGGAAAGCAATCAGCCCCAGCATTTT. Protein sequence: CASTFRGESNQPQHF.